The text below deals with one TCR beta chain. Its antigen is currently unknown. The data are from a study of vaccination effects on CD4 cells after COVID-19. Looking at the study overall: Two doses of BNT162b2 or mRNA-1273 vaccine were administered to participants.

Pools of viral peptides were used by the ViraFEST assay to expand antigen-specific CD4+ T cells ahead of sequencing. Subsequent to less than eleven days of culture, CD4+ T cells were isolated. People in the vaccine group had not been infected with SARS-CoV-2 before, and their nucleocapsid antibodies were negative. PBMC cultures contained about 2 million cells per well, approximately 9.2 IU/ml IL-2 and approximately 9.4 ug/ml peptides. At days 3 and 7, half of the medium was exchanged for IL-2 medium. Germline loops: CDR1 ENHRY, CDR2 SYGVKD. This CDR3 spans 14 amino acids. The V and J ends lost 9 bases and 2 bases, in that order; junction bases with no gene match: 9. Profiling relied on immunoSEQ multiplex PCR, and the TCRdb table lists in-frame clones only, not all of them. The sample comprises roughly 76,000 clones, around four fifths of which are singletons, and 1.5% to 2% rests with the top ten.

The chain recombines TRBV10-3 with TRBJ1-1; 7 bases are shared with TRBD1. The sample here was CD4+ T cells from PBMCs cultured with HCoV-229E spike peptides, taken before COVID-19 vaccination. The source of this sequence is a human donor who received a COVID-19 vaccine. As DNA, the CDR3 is TGTGCCATGTCACCGGGACAGCTAAACACTGAAGCTTTCTTT. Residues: CAMSPGQLNTEAFF.